The source of this T cell receptor (beta chain) is a study of blood T cell repertoires in COVID-19. Study in general: Whether acute or convalescent, the COVID-19 samples came from the United States, Italy and Spain. Sample material is recorded as cDNA or gDNA derived from T cells, B-cell-depleted T cells, or PBMCs.

Germline values: CDR1 SGDLS, CDR2 YYNGEE. The CDR3 contains 16 residues. Trimming cost V 0 bases and J 0 bases; bases outside gene matches: 2. Enrolled during active infection, Seattle patients were then followed longitudinally. Per the authors' pipeline: Estimated nucleated cell counts came from reference gene primer amplification. Sequencing was performed with immunoSEQ multiplex PCR; in TCRdb, only in-frame clones are kept and a portion is missing. The V and J calls and clone size are taken from that table; D and trimming were inferred from the DNA. This repertoire shows about 68,000 clones, about nine tenths found once; its top ten account for just over 2.5%.

Sample: peripheral blood. The chain is built from TRBV9 and TRBJ2-7; 11 nucleotides agree with TRBD2. This TCR was recovered from a man aged 45-65 years with COVID-19, enrolled during active disease. CDR3: CASSVGLAGGSYEQYF. The CDR3 DNA reads as TGTGCCAGCAGCGTAGGGCTAGCGGGAGGCTCCTACGAGCAGTACTTC.